The 31 T cell receptor beta chains below were found in one sample sequenced in a study of CD8 T cells in Susac syndrome. Random hexamers primed reverse transcription of about 0.45 to 1 ug RNA. Each CDR3 protein gets one entry after TCRdb re-called the immunoSEQ multiplex PCR reads with MiXCR. The table records a few hundred thousand distinct CDR3 sequences, about 95% of them present only once. The source material was CD4+ T cells from PBMCs. The receptors come from a human donor with multiple sclerosis.

This clonotype appeared a single time. This rearrangement joins TRBV3-1 to TRBJ2-5, with 9 nucleotides matching TRBD2. There are 17 residues in the CDR3. The V segment lost 4 bases and the J segment 5 bases; nucleotides outside the gene matches: 14. Germline V gene sequence: CDR1 LGHDT, CDR2 YNNKEL (reference sequence). Written as DNA, the CDR3 is TGTGCCAGCAGCCCCGTCCTGGGGCGGGGGGGCTCGGAGACCCAGTACTTC. Its protein product is CASSPVLGRGGSETQYF.

CDR3 DNA sequence: TGTGCCAGCAACCGGGGCTACGAGCAGTACTTC. Amino acids: CASNRGYEQYF. This rearrangement joins TRBV2 to TRBJ2-7; the D gene is possibly TRBD2 (5 bases). The CDR3 is 11 residues long. Trimming removed 7 bases at V and 3 bases at J, with 7 bases between. The germline V gene encodes CDR1 SNHLY and CDR2 FYNNEI.

J is TRBJ2-1 and V is TRBV9; maybe TRBD1 (6 bases). Trimming took off 1 base at V and 6 bases at J, with 17 bases between the two ends. The germline CDR1 and CDR2 sequences are SGDLS and YYNGEE. This CDR3 has 16 residues. In DNA form, the CDR3 reads TGTGCCAGCAGCGTACACCCTCCGAGGGGGATCAATGAGCAGTTCTTC. Translating gives CASSVHPPRGINEQFF. The whole variable domain, filled in from reference TRBV9 and TRBJ2-1, reads DSGVTQTPKHLITATGQRVTLRCSPRSGDLSVYWYQQSLDQGLQFLIQYYNGEERAKGNILERFSAQQFPDLHSELNLSSLELGDSALYFCASSVHPPRGINEQFFGPGTRLTVL.

J is TRBJ2-3 and V is TRBV5-4; 8 bases are a match to TRBD2. CDR3 length: 15 amino acids. With V trimmed by 4 bases and J by 4 bases, 8 bases remained unmatched. Germline values: CDR1 SGHNT, CDR2 YYREEE (reference sequence). This chain's CDR3 is CASSPAGGRSDTQYF. In DNA, the CDR3 is TGTGCCAGCAGCCCCGCGGGGGGTCGTTCAGATACGCAGTATTTT. Complete variable domain (other parts from reference TRBV5-4 and TRBJ2-3): ETGVTQSPTHLIKTRGQQVTLRCSSQSGHNTVSWYQQALGQGPQFIFQYYREEENGRGNFPPRFSGLQFPNYSSELNVNALELDDSALYLCASSPAGGRSDTQYFGPGTRLTVL.

This chain connects TRBV3-1 to TRBJ2-7, with 7 bases aligning to TRBD1. Germline V gene lookup returns CDR1 LGHDT and CDR2 YNNKEL (reference sequence). Trimming at V came to 5 bases and at J to 4 bases, leaving 8 bases not matched to a gene. This CDR3 is 14 amino acids long. The CDR3 nucleotides are TGTGCCAGCAGCATACGACAGGGCCCTTACGAGCAGTACTTC. Translation: CASSIRQGPYEQYF.

The CDR3 sequence is CATSRTGNNEQFF. CDR3 DNA sequence: TGTGCCACCAGTAGAACAGGGAACAATGAGCAGTTCTTC. The J gene is TRBJ2-1, the V gene TRBV24-1; tentative D call: TRBD1 (6 bases). V lost 6 bases and J 5 bases, leaving 10 bases between the germline ends. Per germline, CDR1 KGHDR and CDR2 SFDVKD. The CDR3 spans 13 residues.

V usage is TRBV29-1 and J usage is TRBJ1-5; maybe TRBD1 (6 bases). Per germline, CDR1 SQVTM and CDR2 ANQGSEA. V shed 3 bases and J shed 6 bases, with 12 bases lying between them. This CDR3 has 13 residues. The CDR3: CSVEGQGSQPQHF. The DNA for the CDR3 is TGCAGCGTTGAGGGGCAGGGGAGTCAGCCCCAGCATTTT.

The J gene is TRBJ2-5, the V gene TRBV29-1; possible D gene TRBD2, 6 bases. Looked up from germline, CDR1 is SQVTM and CDR2 is ANQGSEA. The CDR3 contains 13 residues. The V gene lost 2 bases and the J gene lost 2 bases, with 9 bases spanning the gap. The chain's CDR3 is CSVEWLAQETQYF. Here the CDR3 DNA reads TGCAGCGTTGAATGGCTAGCGCAAGAGACCCAGTACTTC.

The rearrangement links TRBV7-8 to TRBJ2-7; D is uncertain. CDR1 and CDR2 (germline): SGHVS, FQNEAQ. The CDR3 loop spans 13 amino acids. Trimming took 0 bases from V and 7 from J, leaving 10 bases between them. The CDR3 protein is CASSLAPSREQYF. In nucleotides, the CDR3 is TGTGCCAGCAGCTTAGCACCCAGTCGGGAGCAGTACTTC.

This sequence joins TRBV18 and TRBJ1-1; D is uncertain. Germline CDR1 is KGHSH and CDR2 is LQKENI. Trimming took off 3 bases at V and 3 bases at J, with 11 bases between the two ends. This CDR3 is 14 amino acids long. This CDR3 reads CASSPTPGDTEAFF. CDR3 nucleotide sequence: TGTGCCAGCTCACCGACGCCTGGGGACACTGAAGCTTTCTTT.

This rearrangement joins TRBV7-2 to TRBJ2-3, with 9 bases fitting TRBD1. The germline V gene encodes CDR1 SGHTA and CDR2 FQGNSA. The V gene end was trimmed by 5 bases and the J gene end by 2 bases; junction bases not matched to a gene: 5. The CDR3 has 15 amino acids. CDR3 protein: CASSLLQGATDTQYF. The CDR3 nucleotides are TGTGCCAGCAGCCTCCTACAGGGGGCCACAGATACGCAGTATTTT.

This clonotype came up a few times. The CDR3, as DNA: TGCAGCGTTGAAGGGCAGGGGTCCACAGATACGCAGTATTTT. Amino acids: CSVEGQGSTDTQYF. The V gene is TRBV29-1, the J gene TRBJ2-3, with D possibly TRBD1 on 6 matching bases. In germline, CDR1 is SQVTM, CDR2 ANQGSEA. The CDR3 is 14 residues long. V was cut by 1 base and J by 2 bases, with 10 bases left in between.

This clonotype was detected a few times. This sequence joins TRBV28 and TRBJ2-3; 7 nucleotides align to TRBD2. CDR1 is MDHEN and CDR2 is SYDVKM in the germline V gene. The length of the CDR3 is 13 residues. V gave up 5 bases and J gave up 2 bases; unmatched junction bases: 1. The CDR3 protein is CASSSGITDTQYF. The CDR3 bases are TGTGCCAGCAGTAGCGGGATCACAGATACGCAGTATTTT.

The gene calls are TRBV6-5 and TRBJ1-5; D perhaps matches TRBD1 (5 bases). The germline V gene has CDR1 MNHEY and CDR2 SVGAGI. V dropped 11 bases and J dropped 6 bases, with 17 bases sitting between them. CDR3 length: 13 amino acids. Written as DNA, the CDR3 is TGTGCCCCCAGGGAGCCGGCCCGTCAGCCCCAGCATTTT. It yields the protein CAPREPARQPQHF.

The gene calls are TRBV30 and TRBJ1-1, with TRBD1 matching 9 bases. Germline CDR1 and CDR2: GTSNPN and SVGIG (reference sequence). CDR3 length equals 14 residues. Trimming took 5 bases from V and 2 from J; bases not matched to a gene: 6. The CDR3 here is CAWYRDRVNTEAFF. CDR3 nucleotide sequence: TGTGCCTGGTACAGGGACAGGGTAAACACTGAAGCTTTCTTT.

This chain uses TRBV27 with TRBJ2-3; D not resolved. V lost 4 bases to trimming and J lost 2 bases, with 4 bases between them. The V gene's germline CDR1 is MNHEY and CDR2 SMNVEV (reference sequence). The CDR3 has 12 amino acids. CDR3 residues: CASSSNTDTQYF. CDR3 coding DNA: TGTGCCAGCAGTTCCAACACAGATACGCAGTATTTT.

V usage is TRBV7-2 and J usage is TRBJ2-1, with D possibly being TRBD1 or TRBD2 (5 bases each). V dropped 5 bases and J dropped 9 bases, with 14 bases sitting between them. Germline V CDR1 and CDR2: SGHTA, FQGNSA. There are 13 residues in the CDR3. The CDR3 spells CASSPYWGSEQFF. The CDR3, as DNA: TGTGCCAGCAGCCCCTATTGGGGGAGTGAGCAGTTCTTC.

This clonotype occurred a few times. V is TRBV7-7 and J is TRBJ2-1, with TRBD2 identical over 11 bases. Losses at the gene ends were 6 bases for V and 9 bases for J; bases not matched to a gene: 7. There are 14 residues in the CDR3. Germline V CDR1 and CDR2: SSHAT, FNYEAQ (reference sequence). The CDR3 protein is CASRAGTSGGEQFF. For the CDR3, the DNA is TGTGCCAGCAGGGCCGGGACTAGCGGTGGTGAGCAGTTCTTC.

The J gene is TRBJ2-7, the V gene TRBV5-6, with D perhaps TRBD2 (5 bases). The CDR3 extends over 14 amino acids. Trimming shortened V by 0 bases and J by 6 bases, and 13 bases separated the two germline ends. Germline V lookup: CDR1 SGHDT, CDR2 YYEEEE. The chain's CDR3 is CASSLVASGGEQYF. For the CDR3, the DNA is TGTGCCAGCAGCTTGGTCGCCAGCGGAGGCGAGCAGTACTTC.

The genes are TRBV4-2 and TRBJ2-1; 12 bases agree with TRBD2. Germline assignment: CDR1 LGHNA and CDR2 YNFKEQ. Germline trimming cut 1 base from V and 6 bases from J; bases unmatched to any gene: 7. The CDR3 length is 17 residues. The DNA of the CDR3 is TGTGCCAGCAGCCAAGGTCTAGCGGGAGGGCCGGGCAATGAGCAGTTCTTC. Amino acid sequence: CASSQGLAGGPGNEQFF.

The chain has TRBV7-3 and TRBJ2-2; D possibly matches TRBD1 or TRBD2 (5 bases each). The ends were cut back, 5 bases at V and 2 bases at J, with 12 bases in the middle. The CDR3 runs to 15 residues. Per the germline V gene, CDR1 is SGHTA and CDR2 is FQGTGA. CDR3 coding DNA: TGTGCCAGCAGCCCGGGACCCGGTAACACCGGGGAGCTGTTTTTT. This translates into CASSPGPGNTGELFF.

The chain links TRBV20-1 to TRBJ2-5; tentative D call: TRBD2 (5 bases). The V end lost 1 base, the J end lost 5 bases, and 8 bases lay between the germline ends. Germline-derived CDR1 and CDR2 are DFQATT and SNEGSKA (reference sequence). CDR3 length: 12 amino acids. CDR3 sequence (DNA): TGCAGTGCTAGAGTATCGGGGGAGACCCAGTACTTC. Encoded protein: CSARVSGETQYF.

This clonotype turned up a few times. This chain connects TRBV27 to TRBJ1-1; D is undetermined. Trimming pared 5 bases from V and 1 base from J, leaving 8 bases between. The CDR3 consists of 13 residues. The germline gives CDR1 MNHEY, CDR2 SMNVEV (reference sequence). The CDR3 nucleotides are TGTGCCAGCAGTCTACAGAGGAACACTGAAGCTTTCTTT. It translates to CASSLQRNTEAFF.

The V call is TRBV6-1, the J call TRBJ1-1; possible D gene TRBD1, 5 bases. V dropped 6 bases and J dropped 0 bases, with 20 bases sitting between them. The germline V gene has CDR1 MNHNS and CDR2 SASEGT. CDR3 length: 17 residues. CDR3 coding DNA: TGTGCCAGCAGGTCCCATTTAGGGGATGGCATGAACACTGAAGCTTTCTTT. Amino acid sequence: CASRSHLGDGMNTEAFF.

The J gene is TRBJ2-1, the V gene TRBV9; 10 bases line up with TRBD2. Germline lookup yields CDR1 SGDLS and CDR2 YYNGEE. The trim removed 0 bases at V and 9 bases at J, leaving 6 bases unmatched. CDR3 size: 15 residues. Here the CDR3 DNA reads TGTGCCAGCAGCGTAGTGGGGACTAGCGTCGGTGAGCAGTTCTTC. Residues: CASSVVGTSVGEQFF.

The chain uses TRBV4-2 and TRBJ2-3; D is perhaps TRBD2 (7 bases). There are 16 residues in the CDR3. Germline V CDR1 and CDR2: LGHNA, YNFKEQ. The ends were cut back, 8 bases at V and 3 bases at J, with 21 bases in the middle. The CDR3 sequence: CASRMRVGGPTDTQYF. Here the CDR3 DNA reads TGTGCCAGCCGCATGCGGGTCGGGGGGCCGACAGATACGCAGTATTTT.

The chain uses TRBV20-1 and TRBJ1-2, with a possible D match to TRBD1 (5 bases). V lost 6 bases, J lost 4 bases, and 15 bases lay in between. CDR1 is DFQATT and CDR2 is SNEGSKA in the germline V gene (reference sequence). This CDR3 is built from 13 residues. Written as DNA, the CDR3 is TGCAGTGCCGGGGACGGCAGGAGCTATGGCTACACCTTC. Its protein product is CSAGDGRSYGYTF.

The V call is TRBV9, the J call TRBJ2-7; TRBD2 aligns across 8 bases. The germline gives CDR1 SGDLS, CDR2 YYNGEE. Unmatched junction bases numbered 10, after V lost 4 bases and J lost 4 bases. The CDR3 totals 15 residues. CDR3 loop: CASSISGSSPYEQYF. The CDR3 DNA is TGTGCCAGCAGCATCAGCGGGAGTTCCCCTTACGAGCAGTACTTC.

This chain connects TRBV11-2 to TRBJ2-2; 8 bases agree with TRBD1. CDR3 length: 15 residues. V was pared by 5 bases and J by 7 bases, with 9 bases of the junction left unmatched. Germline V gene data show CDR1 as SGHAT and CDR2 as FQNNGV. CDR3 coding DNA: TGTGCCAGCAGCGCTTGGACAGGGTCGGTCGGGGAGCTGTTTTTT. Amino acid sequence: CASSAWTGSVGELFF.

This CDR3 reads CASSSRTGPYNEQFF. Here the CDR3 DNA reads TGTGCCAGCAGCTCCCGGACAGGACCCTACAATGAGCAGTTCTTC. The rearrangement links TRBV9 to TRBJ2-1; TRBD1 aligns across 7 bases. This CDR3 is built from 15 residues. CDR1 and CDR2 from the germline V gene are SGDLS and YYNGEE. The junction had 6 bases not matched to a gene; V was cut back by 4 bases and J by 2 bases.

This sequence joins TRBV6-5 and TRBJ2-3; D gene unclear. The CDR3 runs to 16 residues. Deletions cut 2 bases from V and 6 bases from J, with 18 bases between. Per germline, CDR1 MNHEY and CDR2 SVGAGI. The CDR3, as DNA: TGTGCCAGCAGTTACCGAATCTTTGACGGTGTGGATACGCAGTATTTT. Its protein is CASSYRIFDGVDTQYF.